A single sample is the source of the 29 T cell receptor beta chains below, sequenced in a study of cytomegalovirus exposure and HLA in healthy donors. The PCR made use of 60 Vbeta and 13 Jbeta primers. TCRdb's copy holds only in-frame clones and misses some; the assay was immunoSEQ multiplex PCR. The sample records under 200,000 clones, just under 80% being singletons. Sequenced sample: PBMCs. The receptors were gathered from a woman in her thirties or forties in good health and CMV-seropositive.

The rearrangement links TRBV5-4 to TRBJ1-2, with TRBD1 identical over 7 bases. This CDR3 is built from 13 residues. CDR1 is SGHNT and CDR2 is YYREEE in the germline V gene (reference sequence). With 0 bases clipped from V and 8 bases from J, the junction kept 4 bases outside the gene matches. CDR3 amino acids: CASSLVLGGGYTF. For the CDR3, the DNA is TGTGCCAGCAGCTTGGTTTTAGGGGGCGGCTACACCTTC.

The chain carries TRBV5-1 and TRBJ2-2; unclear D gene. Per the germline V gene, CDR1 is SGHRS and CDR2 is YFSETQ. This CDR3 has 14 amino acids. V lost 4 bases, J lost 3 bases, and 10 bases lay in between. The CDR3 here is CASSPPFHTGELFF. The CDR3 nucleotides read TGCGCCAGCAGCCCCCCTTTCCACACCGGGGAGCTGTTTTTT.

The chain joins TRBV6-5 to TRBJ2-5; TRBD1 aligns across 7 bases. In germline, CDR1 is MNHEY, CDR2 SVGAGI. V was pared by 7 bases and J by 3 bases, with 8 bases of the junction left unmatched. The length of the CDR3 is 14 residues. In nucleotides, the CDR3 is TGTGCCAGCAAGGGGGCTAGCTCGGAAGAGACCCAGTACTTC. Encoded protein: CASKGASSEETQYF.

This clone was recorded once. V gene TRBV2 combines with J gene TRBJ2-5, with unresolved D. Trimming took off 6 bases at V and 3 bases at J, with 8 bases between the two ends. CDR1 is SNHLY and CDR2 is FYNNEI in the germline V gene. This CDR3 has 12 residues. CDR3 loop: CASSSAEETQYF. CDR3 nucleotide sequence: TGTGCCAGCAGCAGTGCTGAAGAGACCCAGTACTTC.

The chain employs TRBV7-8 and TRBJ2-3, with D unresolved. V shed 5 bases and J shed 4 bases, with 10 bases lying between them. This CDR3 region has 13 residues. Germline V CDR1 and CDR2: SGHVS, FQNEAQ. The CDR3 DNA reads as TGTGCCAGCAGCGCATTCGGGTCAGATACGCAGTATTTT. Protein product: CASSAFGSDTQYF. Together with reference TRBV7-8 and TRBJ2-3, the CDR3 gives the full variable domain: GAGVSQSPRYKVAKRGQDVALRCDPISGHVSLFWYQQALGQGPEFLTYFQNEAQLDKSGLPSDRFFAERPEGSVSTLKIQRTQQEDSAVYLCASSAFGSDTQYFGPGTRLTVL.

CDR3 residues: CASSRLGGMEFF. CDR3 nucleotides: TGTGCCAGCAGCCGTCTCGGGGGGATGGAGTTCTTC. This sequence joins TRBV7-2 and TRBJ2-1; 7 nucleotides agree with TRBD2. Germline V gene data show CDR1 as SGHTA and CDR2 as FQGNSA. The junction had 9 bases not matched to a gene; V was cut back by 5 bases and J by 14 bases. This CDR3 is 12 amino acids long.

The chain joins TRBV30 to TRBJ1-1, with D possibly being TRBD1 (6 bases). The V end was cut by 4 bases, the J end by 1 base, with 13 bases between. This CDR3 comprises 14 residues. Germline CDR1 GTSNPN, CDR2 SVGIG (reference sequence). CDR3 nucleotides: TGTGCCTGGACTACAGGGTTGGGGAACACTGAAGCTTTCTTT. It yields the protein CAWTTGLGNTEAFF.

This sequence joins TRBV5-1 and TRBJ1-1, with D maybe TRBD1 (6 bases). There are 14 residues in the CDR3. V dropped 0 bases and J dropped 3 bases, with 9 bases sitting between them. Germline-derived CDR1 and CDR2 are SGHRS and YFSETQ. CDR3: CASSLDRADTEAFF. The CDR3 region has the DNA TGCGCCAGCAGCTTGGACAGGGCGGACACTGAAGCTTTCTTT.

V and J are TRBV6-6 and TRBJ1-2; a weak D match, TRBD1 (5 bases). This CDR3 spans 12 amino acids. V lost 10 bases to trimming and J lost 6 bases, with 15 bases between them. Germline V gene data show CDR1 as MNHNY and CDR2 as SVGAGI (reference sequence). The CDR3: CATGGLVDGYTF. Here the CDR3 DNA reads TGTGCCACCGGGGGACTGGTGGATGGCTACACCTTC.

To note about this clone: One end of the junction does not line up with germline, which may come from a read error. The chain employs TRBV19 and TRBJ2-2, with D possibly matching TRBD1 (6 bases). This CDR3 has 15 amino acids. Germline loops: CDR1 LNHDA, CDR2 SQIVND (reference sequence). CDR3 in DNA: TGTGCCAGTAATATACAGGGCCGACTCACCGGGGAGCTGTTTTTT. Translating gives CASNIQGRLTGELFF. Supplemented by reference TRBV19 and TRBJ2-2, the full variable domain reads DGGITQSPKYLFRKEGQNVTLSCEQNLNHDAMYWYRQDPGQGLRLIYYSQIVNDFQKGDIAEGYSVSREKKESFPLTVTSAQKNPTAFYLCASNIQGRLTGELFFGEGSRLTVL.

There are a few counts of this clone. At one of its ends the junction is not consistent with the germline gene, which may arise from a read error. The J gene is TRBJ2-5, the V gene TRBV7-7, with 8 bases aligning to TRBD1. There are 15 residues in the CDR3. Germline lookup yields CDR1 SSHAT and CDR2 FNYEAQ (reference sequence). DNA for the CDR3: TGTGCTAGCAGCTTAGGCCAGGGGGCCCGGGAGACCCAGTACTTC. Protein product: CASSLGQGARETQYF.

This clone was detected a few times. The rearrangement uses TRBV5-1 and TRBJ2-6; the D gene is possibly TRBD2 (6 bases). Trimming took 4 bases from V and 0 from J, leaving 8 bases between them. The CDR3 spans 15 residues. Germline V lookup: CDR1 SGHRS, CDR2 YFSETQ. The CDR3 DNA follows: TGCGCCAGCAGCGGGGGGTACTCTGGGGCCAACGTCCTGACTTTC. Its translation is CASSGGYSGANVLTF.

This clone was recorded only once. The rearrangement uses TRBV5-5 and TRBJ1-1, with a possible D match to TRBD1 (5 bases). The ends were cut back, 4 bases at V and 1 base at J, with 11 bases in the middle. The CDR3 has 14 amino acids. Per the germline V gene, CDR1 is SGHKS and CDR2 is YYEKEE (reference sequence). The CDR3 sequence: CASSRDSWNTEAFF. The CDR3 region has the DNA TGTGCCAGCAGCCGAGACAGTTGGAACACTGAAGCTTTCTTT.

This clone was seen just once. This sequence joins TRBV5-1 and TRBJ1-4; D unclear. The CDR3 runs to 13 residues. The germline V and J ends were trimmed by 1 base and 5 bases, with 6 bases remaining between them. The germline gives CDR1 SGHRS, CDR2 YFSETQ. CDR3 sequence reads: CASSLRENEKLFF. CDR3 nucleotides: TGCGCCAGCAGCTTGCGGGAGAATGAAAAACTGTTTTTT.

As DNA, the CDR3 is TGTGCCAGCAGCTTAAAAACCGCGGGGACAGCGAACACCGGGGAGCTGTTTTTT. It specifies CASSLKTAGTANTGELFF. This chain uses TRBV7-8 with TRBJ2-2; tentative D call: TRBD1 (7 bases). There are 18 residues in the CDR3. Germline CDR1 SGHVS, CDR2 FQNEAQ. Trimming removed 2 bases at V and 0 bases at J, with 16 bases between.

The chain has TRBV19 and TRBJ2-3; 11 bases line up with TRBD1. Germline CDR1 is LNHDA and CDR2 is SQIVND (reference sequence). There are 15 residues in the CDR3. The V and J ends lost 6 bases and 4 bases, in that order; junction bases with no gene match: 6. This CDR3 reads CASRTGQGAPDTQYF. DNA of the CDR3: TGTGCCAGTAGGACCGGACAGGGGGCTCCAGATACGCAGTATTTT.

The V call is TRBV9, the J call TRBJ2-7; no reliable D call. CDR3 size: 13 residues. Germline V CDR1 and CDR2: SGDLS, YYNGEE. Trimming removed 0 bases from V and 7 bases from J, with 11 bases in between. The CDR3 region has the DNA TGTGCCAGCAGCGTAGAGTGGAGTACAGAGCAGTACTTC. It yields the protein CASSVEWSTEQYF.

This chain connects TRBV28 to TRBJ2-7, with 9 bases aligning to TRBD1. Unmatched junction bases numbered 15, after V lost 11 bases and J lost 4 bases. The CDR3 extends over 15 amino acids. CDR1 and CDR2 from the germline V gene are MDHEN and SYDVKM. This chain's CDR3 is CAVGGTGKVVYEQYF. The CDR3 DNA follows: TGTGCCGTTGGAGGGACAGGGAAGGTGGTTTACGAGCAGTACTTC. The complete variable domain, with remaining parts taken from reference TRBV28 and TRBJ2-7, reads DVKVTQSSRYLVKRTGEKVFLECVQDMDHENMFWYRQDPGLGLRLIYFSYDVKMKEKGDIPEGYSVSREKKERFSLILESASTNQTSMYLCAVGGTGKVVYEQYFGPGTRLTVT.

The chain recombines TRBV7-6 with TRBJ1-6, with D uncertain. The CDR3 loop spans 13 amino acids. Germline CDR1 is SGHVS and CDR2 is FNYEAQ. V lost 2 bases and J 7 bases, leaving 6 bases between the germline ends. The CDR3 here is CASSLQANSPLHF. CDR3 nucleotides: TGTGCCAGCAGCTTACAGGCCAATTCACCCCTCCACTTT.

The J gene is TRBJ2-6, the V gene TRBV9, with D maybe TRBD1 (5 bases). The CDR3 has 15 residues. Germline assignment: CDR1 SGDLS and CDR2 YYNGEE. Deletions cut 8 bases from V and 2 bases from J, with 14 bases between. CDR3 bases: TGTGCCAGTCGCAGGGATGGGGCTGGGGCCAACGTCCTGACTTTC. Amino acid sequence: CASRRDGAGANVLTF.

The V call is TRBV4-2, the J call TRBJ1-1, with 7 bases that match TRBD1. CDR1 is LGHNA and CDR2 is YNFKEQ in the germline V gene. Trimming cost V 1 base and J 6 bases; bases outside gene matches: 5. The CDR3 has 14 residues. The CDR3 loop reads CASSQGDQGAEAFF. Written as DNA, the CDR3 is TGTGCCAGCAGCCAAGGTGATCAGGGGGCTGAAGCTTTCTTT.

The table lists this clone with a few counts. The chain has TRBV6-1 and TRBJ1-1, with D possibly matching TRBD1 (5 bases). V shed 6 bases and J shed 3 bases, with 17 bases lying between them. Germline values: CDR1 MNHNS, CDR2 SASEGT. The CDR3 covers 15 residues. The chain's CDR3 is CASSSGSQGDTEAFF. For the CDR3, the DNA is TGTGCCAGCAGCTCCGGGAGCCAGGGAGACACTGAAGCTTTCTTT.

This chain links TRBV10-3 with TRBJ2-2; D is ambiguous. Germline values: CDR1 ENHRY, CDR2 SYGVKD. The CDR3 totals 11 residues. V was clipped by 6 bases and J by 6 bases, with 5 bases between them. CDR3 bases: TGTGCCATCAGGCGGTCCGGGGAGCTGTTTTTT. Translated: CAIRRSGELFF.

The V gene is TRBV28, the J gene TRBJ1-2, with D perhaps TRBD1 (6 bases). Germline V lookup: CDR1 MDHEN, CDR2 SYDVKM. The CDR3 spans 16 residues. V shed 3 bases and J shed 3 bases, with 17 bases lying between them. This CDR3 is CASSLFLAGEDYGYTF. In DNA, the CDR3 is TGTGCCAGCAGTTTGTTCTTGGCAGGGGAAGACTATGGCTACACCTTC.

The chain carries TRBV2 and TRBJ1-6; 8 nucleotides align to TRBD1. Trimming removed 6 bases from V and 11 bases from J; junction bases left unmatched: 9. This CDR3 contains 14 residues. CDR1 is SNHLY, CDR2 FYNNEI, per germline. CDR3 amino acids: CASRGTGKAAPLHF. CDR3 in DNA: TGTGCCAGCAGGGGGACAGGCAAGGCGGCACCCCTCCACTTT.

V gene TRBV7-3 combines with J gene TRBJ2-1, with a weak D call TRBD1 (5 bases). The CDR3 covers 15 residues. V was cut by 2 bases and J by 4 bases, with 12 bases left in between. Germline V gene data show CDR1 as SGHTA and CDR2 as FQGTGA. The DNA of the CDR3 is TGTGCCAGCAGCTTAGCGGCAGGGAATTACAATGAGCAGTTCTTC. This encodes CASSLAAGNYNEQFF.

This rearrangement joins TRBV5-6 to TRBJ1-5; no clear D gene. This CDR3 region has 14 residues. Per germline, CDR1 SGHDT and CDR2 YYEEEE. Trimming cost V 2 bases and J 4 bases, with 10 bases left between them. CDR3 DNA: TGTGCCAGCAGCTTCGGTGGAGAGAATCAGCCCCAGCATTTT. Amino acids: CASSFGGENQPQHF.

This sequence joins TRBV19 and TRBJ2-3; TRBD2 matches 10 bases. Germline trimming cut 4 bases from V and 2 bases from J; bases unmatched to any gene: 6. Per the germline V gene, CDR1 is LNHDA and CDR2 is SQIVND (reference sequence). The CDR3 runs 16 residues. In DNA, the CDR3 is TGTGCCAGTAGTAGCGGACTAGCGGTCCCCACAGATACGCAGTATTTT. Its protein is CASSSGLAVPTDTQYF.

CDR3 DNA: TGTGCCACCAGCCCAGGGTACAATGAGCAGTTCTTC. Amino acids: CATSPGYNEQFF. The V call is TRBV15, the J call TRBJ2-1, with D perhaps TRBD1 (5 bases). The CDR3 loop spans 12 amino acids. CDR1 and CDR2 from the germline V gene are LNHNV and YYDKDF (reference sequence). Trimming removed 5 bases from V and 4 bases from J, with 6 bases in between.